Listed here are 27 T cell receptor beta chains from one sample, sequenced in a study of cytomegalovirus exposure and HLA in healthy donors. Vbeta (60) and Jbeta (13) primers were used in the PCR. TCRdb's copy holds only in-frame clones and misses some; the assay was immunoSEQ multiplex PCR. The table lists approximately 140,000 clones, 80% of them singletons, with 4% to 4.5% in the top ten. The sequencing input was PBMCs. The receptors come from a woman in her 40s in good health and CMV-seronegative.

V usage is TRBV9 and J usage is TRBJ2-1, with D possibly being TRBD2 (6 bases). CDR3 length equals 16 residues. Germline V gene lookup returns CDR1 SGDLS and CDR2 YYNGEE. V was pared by 0 bases and J by 2 bases, with 12 bases between. The CDR3 here is CASSVGPGVTYNEQFF. CDR3 coding DNA: TGTGCCAGCAGCGTAGGCCCGGGGGTGACCTACAATGAGCAGTTCTTC.

The V call is TRBV7-9, the J call TRBJ2-7, with D possibly matching TRBD1 (6 bases). The germline gives CDR1 SEHNR, CDR2 FQNEAQ (reference sequence). There are 14 residues in the CDR3. The ends were cut back, 5 bases at V and 0 bases at J, with 11 bases in the middle. CDR3 in amino acids: CASSHRDNSYEQYF. The CDR3 nucleotides are TGTGCCAGCAGCCATCGGGACAACTCCTACGAGCAGTACTTC.

The chain carries TRBV29-1 and TRBJ2-3, with 13 bases aligning to TRBD2. V trimming: 6 bases; J trimming: 4 bases; junction bases outside the gene matches: 7. Germline V CDR1 and CDR2: SQVTM, ANQGSEA. The CDR3 has 15 residues. CDR3 protein: CSVSRLAGGPDTQYF. Here the CDR3 DNA reads TGCAGCGTCAGTAGACTAGCGGGGGGCCCAGATACGCAGTATTTT.

The chain combines TRBV19 with TRBJ1-1, with 9 bases aligning to TRBD1. Germline CDR1 and CDR2: LNHDA and SQIVND (reference sequence). J lost 1 base, V lost 3 bases, and 0 bases had no gene match. The CDR3 covers 14 residues. CDR3 sequence (DNA): TGTGCCAGTAGTATGGGACAGGGGAACACTGAAGCTTTCTTT. This codes for CASSMGQGNTEAFF.

The V call is TRBV4-2, the J call TRBJ2-7, with TRBD2 matching over 7 bases. Germline V gene lookup returns CDR1 LGHNA and CDR2 YNFKEQ. The CDR3 loop spans 18 amino acids. The J segment lost 2 bases and the V segment lost 3 bases, leaving 16 bases of the junction unmatched. This chain's CDR3 is CASSHKWGGDSSAYEQYF. The CDR3 bases are TGTGCCAGCAGCCATAAGTGGGGGGGAGACTCTTCAGCCTACGAGCAGTACTTC.

The genes are TRBV7-9 and TRBJ2-3; TRBD1 matches 8 bases. Germline V gene sequence: CDR1 SEHNR, CDR2 FQNEAQ (reference sequence). The CDR3 loop spans 15 amino acids. Germline trimming cut 1 base from V and 2 bases from J; bases unmatched to any gene: 2. The CDR3 region is CASSLGTGITDTQYF. In DNA, the CDR3 is TGTGCCAGCAGCTTAGGGACAGGGATCACAGATACGCAGTATTTT.

V and J are TRBV27 and TRBJ2-1; 8 bases agree with TRBD2. The length of the CDR3 is 15 residues. With V trimmed by 5 bases and J by 8 bases, 11 bases remained unmatched. Germline V gene data show CDR1 as MNHEY and CDR2 as SMNVEV (reference sequence). The CDR3 spells CASSGGLGIIDEQFF. CDR3 in DNA: TGTGCCAGCAGTGGGGGACTAGGGATTATAGATGAGCAGTTCTTC.

The sample holds a few counts of this clone. The V call is TRBV11-2, the J call TRBJ2-5; TRBD2 might be the D (6 bases). The germline CDR1 and CDR2 sequences are SGHAT and FQNNGV. This CDR3 spans 15 amino acids. The V end was cut by 3 bases, the J end by 5 bases, with 16 bases between. CDR3 in DNA: TGTGCCAGCAGCTTCAATTCAGCGGGCCGGGAGACCCAGTACTTC. This codes for CASSFNSAGRETQYF.

Worth noting for this clone: One end of the junction varies from germline; a read error may be responsible. The J gene is TRBJ2-1, the V gene TRBV27, with D perhaps TRBD2 (6 bases). CDR1 and CDR2 from the germline V gene are MNHEY and SMNVEV (reference sequence). This CDR3 is built from 16 residues. For the CDR3, the DNA is TGTGCCCGCAGTTTATCCCTGCGGGGTAGGGGTTGGGAGCAGTTCTTC. Translation: CARSLSLRGRGWEQFF.

This clone was seen once. V usage is TRBV4-2 and J usage is TRBJ2-1, with 7 bases that match TRBD1. The CDR3 consists of 17 residues. V was pared by 0 bases and J by 4 bases, with 9 bases of the junction left unmatched. Germline V gene sequence: CDR1 LGHNA, CDR2 YNFKEQ. CDR3 loop: CASSQDSWAGGYNEQFF. CDR3 in DNA: TGTGCCAGCAGCCAAGATTCGTGGGCAGGGGGATACAATGAGCAGTTCTTC.

The rearrangement links TRBV5-1 to TRBJ2-5; D is unresolved. Per the germline V gene, CDR1 is SGHRS and CDR2 is YFSETQ. This CDR3 has 11 amino acids. Trimming stripped 5 bases from V and 4 bases from J, with 6 bases between. The DNA for the CDR3 is TGCGCCAGCAGAGTCGGAGAGACCCAGTACTTC. Translating it yields CASRVGETQYF.

This rearrangement joins TRBV4-3 to TRBJ1-2, with D possibly being TRBD1 (6 bases). V gave up 0 bases and J gave up 8 bases, with 10 bases separating them. The CDR3 contains 13 residues. In germline, CDR1 is LGHNA, CDR2 YSLEER. The CDR3 DNA reads as TGCGCCAGCAGCCAAGATGGACAGCGGGGCTACACCTTC. This gives the protein CASSQDGQRGYTF.

A single count supports this clone. V and J are TRBV7-3 and TRBJ2-3; D perhaps matches TRBD2 (6 bases). The CDR3 has 15 amino acids. Between the trimmed V and J ends, which lost 3 bases and 6 bases, there was a span of 16 bases. Germline V gene sequence: CDR1 SGHTA, CDR2 FQGTGA. CDR3 bases: TGTGCCAGCAGCTTGGCCGGCGGGGAAAGGGATACGCAGTATTTT. Its translation: CASSLAGGERDTQYF.

This clone was observed a handful of times. The J gene is TRBJ2-7, the V gene TRBV7-2, with 9 bases fitting TRBD1. In germline, CDR1 is SGHTA, CDR2 FQGNSA. Germline trimming cut 4 bases from V and 2 bases from J; bases unmatched to any gene: 6. This CDR3 comprises 15 residues. CDR3 sequence (DNA): TGTGCCAGCAGCTCTTTTGGGACAGGGCCCTACGAGCAGTACTTC. It codes for CASSSFGTGPYEQYF.

The chain joins TRBV5-6 to TRBJ2-7; tentative D call: TRBD1 (5 bases). This CDR3 comprises 14 residues. Germline V gene lookup returns CDR1 SGHDT and CDR2 YYEEEE. V lost 4 bases and J lost 2, with 13 bases in between. CDR3 bases: TGTGCCAGCAGCACCTCAGGGTCAGCCTACGAGCAGTACTTC. Translated: CASSTSGSAYEQYF.

This rearrangement joins TRBV19 to TRBJ1-1; tentatively, D is TRBD1 (5 bases). Germline V gene data show CDR1 as LNHDA and CDR2 as SQIVND (reference sequence). Trimming cost V 3 bases and J 1 base, with 12 bases left between them. The CDR3 has 15 amino acids. The CDR3 coding sequence is TGTGCCAGTAGTATCATCGACAGACAGAACACTGAAGCTTTCTTT. Translation gives CASSIIDRQNTEAFF.

The V call is TRBV7-2, the J call TRBJ2-7; TRBD2 matches at 9 bases. Germline V lookup: CDR1 SGHTA, CDR2 FQGNSA. With 5 bases clipped from V and 7 bases from J, the junction kept 15 bases outside the gene matches. This CDR3 has 16 amino acids. This CDR3 reads CASSPRARGRAVEQYF. Here the CDR3 DNA reads TGTGCCAGCAGCCCTCGGGCTCGCGGGAGGGCCGTAGAGCAGTACTTC.

The V call is TRBV7-2, the J call TRBJ1-1; 8 bases fit TRBD1. The CDR3 totals 13 residues. Germline V gene data show CDR1 as SGHTA and CDR2 as FQGNSA. The trim removed 1 base at V and 11 bases at J, leaving 6 bases unmatched. The CDR3 protein is CASSLVNRGEAFF. In DNA, the CDR3 is TGTGCCAGCAGCTTAGTTAACAGGGGGGAGGCTTTCTTT. Filled out from reference TRBV7-2 and TRBJ1-1, the complete variable domain reads GAGVSQSPSNKVTEKGKDVELRCDPISGHTALYWYRQSLGQGLEFLIYFQGNSAPDKSGLPSDRFSAERTGGSVSTLTIQRTQQEDSAVYLCASSLVNRGEAFFGQGTRLTVV.

The V gene is TRBV7-6, the J gene TRBJ1-4, with a tentative D call TRBD1 (5 bases). The CDR3 spans 15 residues. Deletions cut 5 bases from V and 5 bases from J, with 15 bases between. Germline V gives CDR1 SGHVS, CDR2 FNYEAQ. The CDR3: CASSEKQDPNEKLFF. CDR3 in DNA: TGTGCCAGCAGCGAAAAACAGGACCCCAATGAAAAACTGTTTTTT.

J is TRBJ1-6 and V is TRBV7-6; 7 bases map to TRBD1. This CDR3 is built from 15 residues. The V and J ends lost 4 bases and 8 bases, in that order; junction bases with no gene match: 8. CDR1 SGHVS and CDR2 FNYEAQ come from the germline V gene. CDR3 protein: CASSSGQLGDSPLHF. CDR3 nucleotide sequence: TGTGCCAGCAGCTCGGGACAGCTAGGGGATTCACCCCTCCACTTT. Together with reference TRBV7-6 and TRBJ1-6, the CDR3 gives the full variable domain: GAGVSQSPRYKVTKRGQDVALRCDPISGHVSLYWYRQALGQGPEFLTYFNYEAQQDKSGLPNDRFSAERPEGSISTLTIQRTEQRDSAMYRCASSSGQLGDSPLHFGNGTRLTVT.

Concerning this clone itself: The identical CDR3 is also encoded by other nucleotide sequences in the sample. This rearrangement joins TRBV19 to TRBJ2-7, with 12 positions matching TRBD2. Germline V lookup: CDR1 LNHDA, CDR2 SQIVND (reference sequence). This CDR3 is built from 15 residues. The ends lost 4 bases at V and 1 base at J; junction bases unmatched: 2. CDR3 nucleotide sequence: TGTGCCAGTAGTACAGGACTAGCGGGATCCTACGAGCAGTACTTC. Residues: CASSTGLAGSYEQYF.

This clone turned up a few times. This rearrangement joins TRBV19 to TRBJ1-2; possibly TRBD1 for D (5 bases). Germline CDR1 reads LNHDA; CDR2 reads SQIVND (reference sequence). The CDR3 extends over 17 amino acids. The V end was cut by 6 bases, the J end by 3 bases, with 23 bases between. CDR3 DNA sequence: TGTGCCAGTAGGAACTTCGGCCAGGGATTGCTTCACTATGGCTACACCTTC. Translated, it gives CASRNFGQGLLHYGYTF. The full variable domain, with the rest looked up from reference TRBV19 and TRBJ1-2, is DGGITQSPKYLFRKEGQNVTLSCEQNLNHDAMYWYRQDPGQGLRLIYYSQIVNDFQKGDIAEGYSVSREKKESFPLTVTSAQKNPTAFYLCASRNFGQGLLHYGYTFGSGTRLTVV.

V is TRBV5-1 and J is TRBJ1-1; 9 bases line up with TRBD1. Germline V gene lookup returns CDR1 SGHRS and CDR2 YFSETQ. The CDR3 totals 15 residues. After removal of 1 base from V and 6 bases from J, the junction contained 7 bases not matched to a gene. The DNA for the CDR3 is TGCGCCAGCAGCTTGTGGGACAGGGCTTCGTCTGAAGCTTTCTTT. It yields the protein CASSLWDRASSEAFF.

The chain uses TRBV9 and TRBJ1-2; 9 nucleotides line up with TRBD1. With 4 bases clipped from V and 8 bases from J, the junction kept 12 bases outside the gene matches. CDR1 is SGDLS and CDR2 is YYNGEE in the germline V gene. This CDR3 is 15 amino acids long. CDR3 DNA sequence: TGTGCCAGCAGCACCTCCGGGACAGGGTCATACGGCTACACCTTC. It encodes CASSTSGTGSYGYTF.

The chain links TRBV19 to TRBJ2-7, with 11 bases that match TRBD2. J lost 7 bases, V lost 3 bases, and 5 bases had no gene match. The CDR3 runs to 14 residues. From germline, CDR1 is LNHDA and CDR2 SQIVND (reference sequence). This chain's CDR3 is CASSMGLAVGEQYF. CDR3 in DNA: TGTGCCAGTAGTATGGGACTAGCGGTTGGGGAGCAGTACTTC.

This sequence joins TRBV4-3 and TRBJ2-1; TRBD2 agrees at 8 bases. This CDR3 is 18 amino acids long. The ends lost 0 bases at V and 5 bases at J; junction bases unmatched: 12. CDR1 is LGHNA, CDR2 YSLEER, per germline. The CDR3 protein is CASSQDNRLAPRDNEQFF. DNA for the CDR3: TGCGCCAGCAGCCAAGATAATCGACTAGCGCCCCGGGACAATGAGCAGTTCTTC.

This chain uses TRBV28 with TRBJ2-7; 7 bases match TRBD2. Germline V gene sequence: CDR1 MDHEN, CDR2 SYDVKM. V was pared by 2 bases and J by 2 bases, with 3 bases of the junction left unmatched. CDR3 length: 14 residues. The CDR3 sequence: CASSLAGDPYEQYF. The CDR3 DNA sequence: TGTGCCAGCAGTTTAGCGGGAGATCCCTACGAGCAGTACTTC.